This TCR beta chain was sequenced during a study of cytomegalovirus exposure and HLA in healthy donors. Study-level information: Around 190 million T cells yielded roughly 120 million unique TCR beta sequences, as an earlier analysis found. The study placed 70% to 85% of its 398 genotyped donors in the Caucasian-associated ancestry cluster. Study observations and caveats: The investigators catalogued 150 to 200 TCR beta chains as cytomegalovirus-associated.

V lost 4 bases, J lost 6 bases, and 4 bases stayed unmatched. CDR3 length equals 14 residues. Germline lookup yields CDR1 LNHDA and CDR2 SQIVND (reference sequence). Worth noting for this clone: What it binds is not known.

The primer mix had 60 Vbeta and 13 Jbeta primers. Assay: immunoSEQ multiplex PCR; the TCRdb copy retains only in-frame clones and omits some. The table shows about 140,000 clones, with 80% to 85% occurring only once. V usage is TRBV19 and J usage is TRBJ2-1, with 9 nucleotides matching TRBD1. This sequence originates from a male donor in good health and CMV-seropositive. Sequencing was carried out using PBMCs. The CDR3 region is CASSRDRAVNEQFF. CDR3 DNA sequence: TGTGCCAGTAGTAGGGACAGGGCAGTCAATGAGCAGTTCTTC.